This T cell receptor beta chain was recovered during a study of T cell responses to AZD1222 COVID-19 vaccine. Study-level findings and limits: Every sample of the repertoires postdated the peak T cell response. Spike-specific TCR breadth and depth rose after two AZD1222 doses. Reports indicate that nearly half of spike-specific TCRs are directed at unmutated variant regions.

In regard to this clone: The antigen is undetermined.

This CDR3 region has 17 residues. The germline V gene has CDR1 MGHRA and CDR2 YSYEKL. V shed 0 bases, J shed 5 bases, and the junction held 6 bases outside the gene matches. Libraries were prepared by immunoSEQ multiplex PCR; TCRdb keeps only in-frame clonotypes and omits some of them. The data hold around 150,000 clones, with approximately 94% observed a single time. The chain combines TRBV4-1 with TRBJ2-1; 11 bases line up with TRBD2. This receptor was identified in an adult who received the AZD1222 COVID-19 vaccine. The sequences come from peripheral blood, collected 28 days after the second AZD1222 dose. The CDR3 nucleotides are TGCGCCAGCAGCCAAGATCGAGGGACTAGCGGTCACAATGAGCAGTTCTTC. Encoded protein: CASSQDRGTSGHNEQFF.